This T cell receptor (beta chain) derives from a study of human T cells and chemical hapten exposure. Study details: Sensitization was performed using 2% DPC on a roughly 2 cm by roughly 2 cm upper inner arm skin site.

On this clonotype itself: The antigen remains undetermined.

As to time point: patch test 3, about 24 weeks after DPC sensitization. Stated treatment: therapeutic diphenylcyclopropenone sensitization with weekly scalp DPC. The authors' total RNA extraction used unfractionated whole blood. Study results and caveats: Large CDR3 similarity clusters arose significantly more often from expanded TCRs than from controls.

Each CDR3 protein gets one entry after TCRdb re-called the RACE reads with MiXCR. The sample lists more than 80,000 distinct CDR3 sequences; 10% to 11% were seen once. V lost 3 bases and J 3 bases, leaving 9 bases between the germline ends. This CDR3 comprises 13 residues. The TCR originated in a woman in her fifties or sixties with alopecia areata. Some clones in this sample may be carry-over from other donors' samples. The sample here was whole blood, taken in connection with sensitization to the hapten diphenylcyclopropenone (DPC). V and J are TRBV12-3 or TRBV12-4 and TRBJ2-7; a possible D gene is TRBD1 (5 bases). CDR3 in amino acids: CASSFRGGYEQYF. CDR3 nucleotides: TGTGCCAGCAGTTTTAGGGGCGGCTACGAGCAGTACTTC.